These 18 T cell receptor beta chains share one sample of origin, sequenced in a study of shared clonotypes between healthy human individuals. Using immunoSEQ multiplex PCR, the repertoire was profiled, and TCRdb retains in-frame clones only, with some absent. The sample lists about 680,000 clones, 92% occurring once. Selected positively for CCR7 and CD45RO-negative, naive CD8 cells excluded terminally differentiated effector memory CD45RA+ cells. What was sequenced was naive CD8+ T cells sorted from blood. Source of these receptors: a man aged 25-45 years in good health.

CDR3 loop: CASSLSPRSEQFF. The CDR3 DNA follows: TGTGCCAGCAGTTTATCCCCTAGAAGTGAGCAGTTCTTC. The gene calls are TRBV27 and TRBJ2-1; D call uncertain. The germline gives CDR1 MNHEY, CDR2 SMNVEV (reference sequence). V lost 0 bases, J lost 9 bases, and 9 bases lay in between. The CDR3 runs 13 residues.

V is TRBV30 and J is TRBJ1-1; the match to TRBD1 covers 8 bases. Per germline, CDR1 GTSNPN and CDR2 SVGIG (reference sequence). The J segment lost 0 bases and the V segment lost 5 bases, leaving 20 bases of the junction unmatched. CDR3 length: 19 amino acids. DNA for the CDR3: TGTGCCTGGCCCCTCAGTTGGCCCAAACCGGACAGGGTGAACACTGAAGCTTTCTTT. Translated: CAWPLSWPKPDRVNTEAFF.

This chain links TRBV4-3 with TRBJ2-1; 7 bases fit TRBD1. The CDR3 has 14 amino acids. The V and J ends lost 5 bases and 7 bases, in that order; junction bases with no gene match: 8. The germline V gene has CDR1 LGHNA and CDR2 YSLEER. This chain's CDR3 is CASSYRQGWNEQFF. The CDR3 coding sequence is TGCGCCAGCAGCTACCGACAGGGCTGGAATGAGCAGTTCTTC.

This rearrangement joins TRBV10-2 to TRBJ2-7; D gene uncertain. In germline, CDR1 is WSHSY, CDR2 SAAADI. V was shortened by 0 bases and J by 2 bases, with 5 bases between the two germline ends. This CDR3 has 13 residues. The CDR3 sequence: CASSESATYEQYF. CDR3 DNA sequence: TGCGCCAGCAGTGAGTCAGCTACCTACGAGCAGTACTTC.

CDR3 bases: TGTGCCAGCAGCTTAATTAGGCCCGGACTAGCGACCCAACCCGGGGAGCTGTTTTTT. Protein product: CASSLIRPGLATQPGELFF. This chain connects TRBV7-2 to TRBJ2-2, with TRBD2 identical over 9 bases. The V gene's germline CDR1 is SGHTA and CDR2 FQGNSA. This CDR3 has 19 residues. Losses at the gene ends were 2 bases for V and 6 bases for J; bases not matched to a gene: 16. The full variable domain, with the rest looked up from reference TRBV7-2 and TRBJ2-2, is GAGVSQSPSNKVTEKGKDVELRCDPISGHTALYWYRQSLGQGLEFLIYFQGNSAPDKSGLPSDRFSAERTGGSVSTLTIQRTQQEDSAVYLCASSLIRPGLATQPGELFFGEGSRLTVL.

Regarding this clone: Other DNA sequences in this specimen translate into the identical CDR3. The rearrangement joins TRBV27 to TRBJ2-7; D unclear. Germline V CDR1 and CDR2: MNHEY, SMNVEV (reference sequence). The CDR3 covers 13 residues. The V gene lost 0 bases and the J gene lost 4 bases, with 7 bases spanning the gap. CDR3 nucleotide sequence: TGTGCCAGCAGTTTATCGGTGGCGTACGAGCAGTACTTC. Translation gives CASSLSVAYEQYF.

The rearrangement joins TRBV5-6 to TRBJ2-3; D is possibly TRBD2 (6 bases). The CDR3 contains 16 residues. V was shortened by 3 bases and J by 4 bases, with 18 bases between the two germline ends. Germline lookup yields CDR1 SGHDT and CDR2 YYEEEE. The CDR3 DNA sequence: TGTGCCAGCAGCTCCCAAAGCGGGCCCAACCCAGATACGCAGTATTTT. Its translation is CASSSQSGPNPDTQYF.

This clone showed up just a few times. The V and J genes are TRBV6-6 and TRBJ1-5; D not certain. The CDR3 has 15 residues. The germline V and J ends were trimmed by 0 bases and 6 bases, with 12 bases remaining between them. CDR1 and CDR2 (germline): MNHNY, SVGAGI (reference sequence). This CDR3 is CASSYSMAGPQPQHF. The CDR3 DNA reads as TGTGCCAGCAGTTACTCGATGGCAGGTCCTCAGCCCCAGCATTTT.

The chain links TRBV6-5 to TRBJ1-5; D not resolved. Germline V gene lookup returns CDR1 MNHEY and CDR2 SVGAGI. V lost 6 bases and J 0 bases, leaving 12 bases between the germline ends. This CDR3 is built from 15 residues. CDR3 DNA sequence: TGTGCCAGCAGGGGTCGGAGATATAGCAATCAGCCCCAGCATTTT. Translation: CASRGRRYSNQPQHF.

CDR3 region: CASSIGGYEQYF. The CDR3, as DNA: TGTGCCAGCAGTATTGGCGGGTACGAGCAGTACTTC. The V and J genes are TRBV28 and TRBJ2-7; TRBD2 is a possible D gene (5 bases). V lost 5 bases to trimming and J lost 4 bases, with 9 bases between them. Germline CDR1 reads MDHEN; CDR2 reads SYDVKM. The CDR3 totals 12 residues. Supplemented by reference TRBV28 and TRBJ2-7, the full variable domain reads DVKVTQSSRYLVKRTGEKVFLECVQDMDHENMFWYRQDPGLGLRLIYFSYDVKMKEKGDIPEGYSVSREKKERFSLILESASTNQTSMYLCASSIGGYEQYFGPGTRLTVT.

V and J are TRBV7-6 and TRBJ2-1; D may match TRBD1 or TRBD2 (5 bases each). With 1 base removed from V and 1 base from J, the gap between germline ends came to 17 bases. Germline V gene sequence: CDR1 SGHVS, CDR2 FNYEAQ. The CDR3 has 18 residues. As DNA, the CDR3 is TGTGCCAGCAGCTTAGTGATAGCTGGGACCGATTCCTACAATGAGCAGTTCTTC. It encodes CASSLVIAGTDSYNEQFF.

This clone was detected once. The chain is built from TRBV7-9 and TRBJ2-7; D not certain. Deletions cut 1 base from V and 2 bases from J, with 9 bases between. Germline V lookup: CDR1 SEHNR, CDR2 FQNEAQ (reference sequence). The CDR3 is made up of 14 amino acids. Here the CDR3 reads CASSLGGNPYEQYF. DNA of the CDR3: TGTGCCAGCAGCTTAGGGGGTAATCCCTACGAGCAGTACTTC.

This sequence joins TRBV4-3 and TRBJ2-1, with 9 nucleotides matching TRBD2. Per the germline V gene, CDR1 is LGHNA and CDR2 is YSLEER. The CDR3 is made up of 15 amino acids. V trimming: 3 bases; J trimming: 7 bases; junction bases outside the gene matches: 7. CDR3 in DNA: TGCGCCAGCAGCCACGGTGGCGGGAGGGGAAATGAGCAGTTCTTC. It translates to CASSHGGGRGNEQFF.

V is TRBV4-3 and J is TRBJ2-7; TRBD2 agrees at 7 bases. Germline V lookup: CDR1 LGHNA, CDR2 YSLEER. After removal of 5 bases from V and 4 bases from J, the junction contained 2 bases not matched to a gene. The length of the CDR3 is 12 residues. CDR3 residues: CASSRGGYEQYF. CDR3 coding DNA: TGCGCCAGCAGCAGGGGAGGGTACGAGCAGTACTTC.

The chain has TRBV7-9 and TRBJ1-3; 7 bases agree with TRBD1. This CDR3 comprises 17 residues. Germline V gene sequence: CDR1 SEHNR, CDR2 FQNEAQ (reference sequence). Trimming cost V 5 bases and J 0 bases; bases outside gene matches: 10. The CDR3, as DNA: TGTGCCAGCAGCCCCCAGGGGGACTGGATCTCTGGAAACACCATATATTTT. Translating it yields CASSPQGDWISGNTIYF.

This rearrangement joins TRBV5-1 to TRBJ2-7; 7 bases match TRBD1. The length of the CDR3 is 14 residues. Looked up from germline, CDR1 is SGHRS and CDR2 is YFSETQ. V gave up 2 bases and J gave up 3 bases; unmatched junction bases: 5. The CDR3 is CASSFGQGDYEQYF. CDR3 sequence (DNA): TGCGCCAGCAGCTTCGGGCAGGGGGACTACGAGCAGTACTTC.

The chain links TRBV10-3 to TRBJ2-7, with unresolved D. V gave up 3 bases and J gave up 3 bases, with 12 bases separating them. CDR3 length: 14 amino acids. Germline V lookup: CDR1 ENHRY, CDR2 SYGVKD. The CDR3 reads CAISEENTGYEQYF. The CDR3 DNA reads TGTGCCATCAGTGAAGAGAACACCGGCTACGAGCAGTACTTC.

This clone was detected once. The same CDR3 arises from other DNA sequences in this sample as well. This CDR3 reads CASSQVRYEQYF. Written as DNA, the CDR3 is TGTGCCAGCAGCCAAGTCCGTTACGAGCAGTACTTC. V usage is TRBV14 and J usage is TRBJ2-7, with D unclear. Trimming shortened V by 1 base and J by 4 bases, and 5 bases separated the two germline ends. There are 12 residues in the CDR3. Per the germline V gene, CDR1 is SGHDN and CDR2 is FVKESK. Supplemented by reference TRBV14 and TRBJ2-7, the full variable domain reads EAGVTQFPSHSVIEKGQTVTLRCDPISGHDNLYWYRRVMGKEIKFLLHFVKESKQDESGMPNNRFLAERTGGTYSTLKVQPAELEDSGVYFCASSQVRYEQYFGPGTRLTVT.